Below, 31 T cell receptor beta chains from the same sample are listed, as sequenced in a study of OX40 agonist ivuxolimab in advanced cancers. Produced via immunoSEQ multiplex PCR; TCRdb's table is partial and in-frame only. The sample holds about 81,000 clones; about 80% are singletons and the top ten take 6% to 8.5%. Sequenced material: CD4+ or CD8+ T cells sorted from blood, taken in a trial of the OX40 agonist ivuxolimab. These receptors were taken from an adult with an advanced solid tumor such as melanoma, head and neck, liver or kidney cancer.

V is TRBV27 and J is TRBJ2-1, with 9 bases identical to TRBD2. Germline V gives CDR1 MNHEY, CDR2 SMNVEV (reference sequence). The V segment lost 3 bases and the J segment 8 bases; nucleotides outside the gene matches: 8. The CDR3 is made up of 15 amino acids. CDR3 nucleotide sequence: TGTGCCAGCAGTTTTGCGGGAGGGCCAAAACATGAGCAGTTCTTC. Its protein product is CASSFAGGPKHEQFF.

V is TRBV7-6 and J is TRBJ2-7; TRBD1 agrees at 9 bases. This CDR3 has 14 amino acids. Germline assignment: CDR1 SGHVS and CDR2 FNYEAQ. V shed 2 bases, J shed 4 bases, and the junction held 3 bases outside the gene matches. As DNA, the CDR3 is TGTGCCAGCAGCTTACCGACAGGGGGTTACGAGCAGTACTTC. This gives the protein CASSLPTGGYEQYF.

The chain combines TRBV18 with TRBJ1-1; maybe TRBD1 (6 bases). The V gene lost 3 bases and the J gene lost 3 bases, with 11 bases spanning the gap. The CDR3 totals 14 residues. Germline V gene sequence: CDR1 KGHSH, CDR2 LQKENI. This CDR3 is CASSPTAGDTEAFF. The CDR3 DNA reads TGTGCCAGCTCACCTACCGCAGGGGACACTGAAGCTTTCTTT.

This chain connects TRBV7-2 to TRBJ1-1, with D unresolved. Trimming pared 3 bases from V and 0 bases from J, leaving 8 bases between. Germline CDR1 SGHTA, CDR2 FQGNSA. CDR3 length: 14 residues. The CDR3 protein is CASSFWELNTEAFF. The CDR3 region has the DNA TGTGCCAGCAGCTTTTGGGAGCTGAACACTGAAGCTTTCTTT.

The chain joins TRBV18 to TRBJ2-7; D is tentatively TRBD1 or TRBD2 (5 bases each). CDR1 is KGHSH, CDR2 LQKENI, per germline. CDR3 length: 14 residues. The V and J ends lost 5 bases and 2 bases respectively, with 13 bases between them. The DNA of the CDR3 is TGTGCCAGCTCAGTTGGGACGGGGACCTACGAGCAGTACGTC. This translates into CASSVGTGTYEQYV.

This rearrangement joins TRBV16 to TRBJ2-1, with D tentatively TRBD1 (6 bases). CDR3 length: 15 amino acids. The germline CDR1 and CDR2 sequences are KGHSY and FQNENV. V was cut by 1 base and J by 4 bases, with 11 bases left in between. The CDR3 sequence: CASSQLGDIYNEQFF. The CDR3 DNA sequence: TGTGCCAGCAGCCAATTAGGGGACATATACAATGAGCAGTTCTTC.

CDR3 DNA sequence: TGTGCCAGCAGGGGTAGCGGGACCTCCTACAATGAGCAGTTCTTC. Its translation is CASRGSGTSYNEQFF. The V gene is TRBV2, the J gene TRBJ2-1; 8 bases match TRBD2. Germline CDR1 and CDR2: SNHLY and FYNNEI. J gave up 0 bases and V 6 bases, and 4 bases lay outside the gene matches. There are 15 residues in the CDR3.

V is TRBV4-3 and J is TRBJ2-5; D is unresolved. CDR3 length: 13 residues. Germline V gene lookup returns CDR1 LGHNA and CDR2 YSLEER. Trimming pared 6 bases from V and 4 bases from J, leaving 12 bases between. DNA of the CDR3: TGCGCCAGCAGTCCAAGAATGGGAGAGACCCAGTACTTC. Protein product: CASSPRMGETQYF.

V gene TRBV7-7 combines with J gene TRBJ2-1; D is undetermined. Germline V gene sequence: CDR1 SSHAT, CDR2 FNYEAQ (reference sequence). V lost 1 base and J 5 bases, leaving 6 bases between the germline ends. CDR3 length equals 13 residues. In nucleotides, the CDR3 is TGTGCCAGCAGCTTAGGTCCCAACAATGAGCAGTTCTTC. It codes for CASSLGPNNEQFF.

The chain uses TRBV7-9 and TRBJ2-7, with a tentative D call TRBD2 (5 bases). Trimming removed 5 bases at V and 6 bases at J, with 20 bases between. The germline gives CDR1 SEHNR, CDR2 FQNEAQ (reference sequence). This CDR3 is built from 15 residues. CDR3 loop: CASSREFRFAGEQYF. CDR3 nucleotide sequence: TGTGCCAGCAGCCGCGAGTTCCGTTTTGCGGGCGAGCAGTACTTC. Full variable domain (missing parts from reference TRBV7-9 and TRBJ2-7): DTGVSQNPRHKITKRGQNVTFRCDPISEHNRLYWYRQTLGQGPEFLTYFQNEAQLEKSRLLSDRFSAERPKGSFSTLEIQRTEQGDSAMYLCASSREFRFAGEQYFGPGTRLTVT.

The chain recombines TRBV27 with TRBJ2-7; 14 nucleotides match TRBD2. Trimming removed 6 bases from V and 0 bases from J; junction bases left unmatched: 13. There are 19 residues in the CDR3. Germline CDR1 reads MNHEY; CDR2 reads SMNVEV (reference sequence). The CDR3 protein is CASRAKRTSGRLISYEQYF. As DNA, the CDR3 is TGTGCCAGCAGAGCGAAAAGGACTAGCGGGAGGTTAATCTCCTACGAGCAGTACTTC.

The chain combines TRBV28 with TRBJ1-5, with D uncertain. The CDR3 consists of 16 residues. Germline CDR1 MDHEN, CDR2 SYDVKM. Trimming cost V 4 bases and J 0 bases, with 13 bases left between them. CDR3 sequence reads: CASSWSSSYSNQPQHF. The CDR3 region has the DNA TGTGCCAGCAGTTGGAGTAGTTCCTATAGCAATCAGCCCCAGCATTTT.

The V and J genes are TRBV13 and TRBJ2-3; TRBD2 aligns across 15 bases. The CDR3 covers 19 residues. The germline V gene encodes CDR1 PRHDT and CDR2 FYEKMQ (reference sequence). V was clipped by 5 bases and J by 2 bases; unmatched bases: 11. The CDR3 loop reads CASSVGLAGGKFFTDTQYF. The CDR3 nucleotides read TGTGCCAGCAGCGTGGGACTAGCGGGGGGAAAGTTTTTCACAGATACGCAGTATTTT. The full variable domain, rest sourced from reference TRBV13 and TRBJ2-3, is AAGVIQSPRHLIKEKRETATLKCYPIPRHDTVYWYQQGPGQDPQFLISFYEKMQSDKGSIPDRFSAQQFSDYHSELNMSSLELGDSALYFCASSVGLAGGKFFTDTQYFGPGTRLTVL.

The chain carries TRBV28 and TRBJ2-6; a weak D match, TRBD2 (6 bases). This CDR3 contains 17 residues. V was pared by 7 bases and J by 2 bases, with 18 bases between. Germline V gene data show CDR1 as MDHEN and CDR2 as SYDVKM. Here the CDR3 DNA reads TGTGCCAGCATAGAGGCAATAGGAGGGACTGGGGCCAACGTCCTGACTTTC. This codes for CASIEAIGGTGANVLTF.

The genes are TRBV28 and TRBJ1-6; 8 bases fit TRBD1. V dropped 3 bases and J dropped 7; count of bases not matched to a gene: 2. The CDR3 contains 14 residues. Germline values: CDR1 MDHEN, CDR2 SYDVKM. The DNA for the CDR3 is TGTGCCAGCAGTTTCAGACAGGGGAATTCACCCCTCCACTTT. It translates to CASSFRQGNSPLHF.

The V and J genes are TRBV11-2 and TRBJ2-4; unclear D gene. The length of the CDR3 is 14 residues. Germline values: CDR1 SGHAT, CDR2 FQNNGV. Trimming pared 5 bases from V and 10 bases from J, leaving 18 bases between. The CDR3 here is CASSPTRAAGIQYF. CDR3 DNA sequence: TGTGCCAGCAGCCCTACCCGTGCCGCCGGAATTCAGTACTTC.

The rearrangement links TRBV2 to TRBJ2-6; the D is unclear. Looked up from germline, CDR1 is SNHLY and CDR2 is FYNNEI. This CDR3 has 14 residues. Between the trimmed V and J ends, which lost 2 bases and 4 bases, there was a span of 6 bases. CDR3 amino acids: CASSELAGANVLTF. CDR3 in DNA: TGTGCCAGCAGTGAATTGGCAGGGGCCAACGTCCTGACTTTC.

Comment on this clone: Other DNA sequences in this sample translate to the same CDR3. The V and J genes are TRBV18 and TRBJ1-1; D gene uncertain. CDR1 and CDR2 (germline): KGHSH, LQKENI. The CDR3 covers 13 residues. The ends were cut back, 2 bases at V and 2 bases at J, with 6 bases in the middle. In nucleotides, the CDR3 is TGTGCCAGCTCACCAACTAGAAACACTGAAGCTTTCTTT. It specifies CASSPTRNTEAFF.

The rearrangement joins TRBV7-2 to TRBJ1-6, with 7 bases lining up with TRBD1. Germline V gives CDR1 SGHTA, CDR2 FQGNSA. Trimming cost V 3 bases and J 2 bases; bases outside gene matches: 1. The CDR3 extends over 15 amino acids. The CDR3 coding sequence is TGTGCCAGCAGCTTTGACAGGGCCTATAATTCACCCCTCCACTTT. Its translation: CASSFDRAYNSPLHF.

The chain links TRBV4-1 to TRBJ1-5; D is uncertain. The germline V and J ends were trimmed by 3 bases and 3 bases, with 12 bases remaining between them. The CDR3 sequence is 15 residues long. Germline V gene sequence: CDR1 MGHRA, CDR2 YSYEKL. CDR3 amino acids: CASSQIRALNQPQHF. CDR3 DNA: TGCGCCAGCAGCCAGATAAGGGCCCTCAATCAGCCCCAGCATTTT.

V usage is TRBV7-3 and J usage is TRBJ1-4, with TRBD1 as a possible D gene (6 bases). The ends were cut back, 10 bases at V and 8 bases at J, with 14 bases in the middle. The germline V gene encodes CDR1 SGHTA and CDR2 FQGTGA. The CDR3 loop spans 12 amino acids. This chain's CDR3 is CAIHRAREKLFF. CDR3 nucleotide sequence: TGTGCCATACACAGGGCTAGAGAAAAACTGTTTTTT.

This clone was picked up a small number of times. This chain links TRBV12-1 with TRBJ2-7; TRBD2 is the table's D call, not checked against the DNA. TRBV12-1 is shown as a pseudogene. The CDR3 has 17 amino acids. This chain's CDR3 is CASSSGLAGGLTYEQYF. The CDR3, as DNA: TGTGCCAGCAGCTCCGGACTAGCGGGAGGACTTACCTACGAGCAGTACTTC.

The rearrangement joins TRBV2 to TRBJ2-3, with D possibly being TRBD1 (5 bases). The V end lost 8 bases, the J end lost 0 bases, and 15 bases lay between the germline ends. The length of the CDR3 is 15 residues. The germline gives CDR1 SNHLY, CDR2 FYNNEI. The CDR3 coding sequence is TGTGCCAGCGGGGCCGGCGGAGCGAGCACAGATACGCAGTATTTT. Translating gives CASGAGGASTDTQYF.

This rearrangement joins TRBV15 to TRBJ1-5; weak D call: TRBD1 (5 bases). The V gene's germline CDR1 is LNHNV and CDR2 YYDKDF (reference sequence). V was shortened by 5 bases and J by 7 bases, with 18 bases between the two germline ends. The CDR3 is made up of 15 amino acids. In nucleotides, the CDR3 is TGTGCCACCAGCCGCTTAGGAGGGGAAGGACAGCCCCAGCATTTT. As protein: CATSRLGGEGQPQHF. Drawing the rest from reference TRBV15 and TRBJ1-5, the complete variable domain is DAMVIQNPRYQVTQFGKPVTLSCSQTLNHNVMYWYQQKSSQAPKLLFHYYDKDFNNEADTPDNFQSRRPNTSFCFLDIRSPGLGDTAMYLCATSRLGGEGQPQHFGDGTRLSIL.

This chain connects TRBV5-6 to TRBJ2-5, with TRBD2 matching over 15 bases. V was clipped by 3 bases and J by 5 bases; unmatched bases: 11. Germline loops: CDR1 SGHDT, CDR2 YYEEEE. The CDR3 is made up of 18 amino acids. CDR3 in DNA: TGTGCCAGCAGCTCGGGCTGGACTAGCGGGAGGGCCCATGAGACCCAGTACTTC. Translating it yields CASSSGWTSGRAHETQYF.

J is TRBJ2-2 and V is TRBV9, with D uncertain. V was pared by 7 bases and J by 3 bases, with 4 bases between. Germline lookup yields CDR1 SGDLS and CDR2 YYNGEE. The CDR3 contains 11 residues. The CDR3 reads CASAYTGELFF. The DNA for the CDR3 is TGTGCCAGCGCCTACACCGGGGAGCTGTTTTTT.

The V call is TRBV27, the J call TRBJ1-5; tentative D call: TRBD1 (6 bases). The CDR3 loop spans 15 amino acids. The V gene lost 3 bases and the J gene lost 3 bases, with 12 bases spanning the gap. Per the germline V gene, CDR1 is MNHEY and CDR2 is SMNVEV (reference sequence). CDR3: CASSFSGAYNQPQHF. The DNA for the CDR3 is TGTGCCAGCAGTTTCTCGGGGGCTTACAATCAGCCCCAGCATTTT.

The chain carries TRBV15 and TRBJ1-5; D is uncertain. In germline, CDR1 is LNHNV, CDR2 YYDKDF (reference sequence). The V gene lost 4 bases and the J gene lost 0 bases, with 4 bases spanning the gap. The CDR3 spans 13 residues. DNA of the CDR3: TGTGCCACCAGCACAGATAGCAATCAGCCCCAGCATTTT. Translation: CATSTDSNQPQHF.

J is TRBJ2-7 and V is TRBV4-1; D is unclear. The V and J ends lost 1 base and 7 bases respectively, with 11 bases between them. CDR1 and CDR2 (germline): MGHRA, YSYEKL. This CDR3 has 13 residues. This chain's CDR3 is CASSQGPLGEQYF. The CDR3 coding sequence is TGCGCCAGCAGCCAAGGACCGTTGGGGGAGCAGTACTTC.

The rearrangement joins TRBV27 to TRBJ2-1; 16 nucleotides agree with TRBD2. Germline V lookup: CDR1 MNHEY, CDR2 SMNVEV (reference sequence). This CDR3 spans 22 amino acids. With V trimmed by 5 bases and J by 0 bases, 16 bases remained unmatched. In DNA form, the CDR3 reads TGTGCCAGCAGTCCATTCCTACGGGGACTAGCGGGAGGGATGAGCTCCTACAATGAGCAGTTCTTC. This translates into CASSPFLRGLAGGMSSYNEQFF.

V gene TRBV28 combines with J gene TRBJ1-4; no firm D call. Deletions cut 3 bases from V and 4 bases from J, with 18 bases between. CDR1 and CDR2 from the germline V gene are MDHEN and SYDVKM. The length of the CDR3 is 17 residues. CDR3 DNA: TGTGCCAGCAGTTTGGAACCGAGGTACGGGAGTAATGAAAAACTGTTTTTT. It specifies CASSLEPRYGSNEKLFF.